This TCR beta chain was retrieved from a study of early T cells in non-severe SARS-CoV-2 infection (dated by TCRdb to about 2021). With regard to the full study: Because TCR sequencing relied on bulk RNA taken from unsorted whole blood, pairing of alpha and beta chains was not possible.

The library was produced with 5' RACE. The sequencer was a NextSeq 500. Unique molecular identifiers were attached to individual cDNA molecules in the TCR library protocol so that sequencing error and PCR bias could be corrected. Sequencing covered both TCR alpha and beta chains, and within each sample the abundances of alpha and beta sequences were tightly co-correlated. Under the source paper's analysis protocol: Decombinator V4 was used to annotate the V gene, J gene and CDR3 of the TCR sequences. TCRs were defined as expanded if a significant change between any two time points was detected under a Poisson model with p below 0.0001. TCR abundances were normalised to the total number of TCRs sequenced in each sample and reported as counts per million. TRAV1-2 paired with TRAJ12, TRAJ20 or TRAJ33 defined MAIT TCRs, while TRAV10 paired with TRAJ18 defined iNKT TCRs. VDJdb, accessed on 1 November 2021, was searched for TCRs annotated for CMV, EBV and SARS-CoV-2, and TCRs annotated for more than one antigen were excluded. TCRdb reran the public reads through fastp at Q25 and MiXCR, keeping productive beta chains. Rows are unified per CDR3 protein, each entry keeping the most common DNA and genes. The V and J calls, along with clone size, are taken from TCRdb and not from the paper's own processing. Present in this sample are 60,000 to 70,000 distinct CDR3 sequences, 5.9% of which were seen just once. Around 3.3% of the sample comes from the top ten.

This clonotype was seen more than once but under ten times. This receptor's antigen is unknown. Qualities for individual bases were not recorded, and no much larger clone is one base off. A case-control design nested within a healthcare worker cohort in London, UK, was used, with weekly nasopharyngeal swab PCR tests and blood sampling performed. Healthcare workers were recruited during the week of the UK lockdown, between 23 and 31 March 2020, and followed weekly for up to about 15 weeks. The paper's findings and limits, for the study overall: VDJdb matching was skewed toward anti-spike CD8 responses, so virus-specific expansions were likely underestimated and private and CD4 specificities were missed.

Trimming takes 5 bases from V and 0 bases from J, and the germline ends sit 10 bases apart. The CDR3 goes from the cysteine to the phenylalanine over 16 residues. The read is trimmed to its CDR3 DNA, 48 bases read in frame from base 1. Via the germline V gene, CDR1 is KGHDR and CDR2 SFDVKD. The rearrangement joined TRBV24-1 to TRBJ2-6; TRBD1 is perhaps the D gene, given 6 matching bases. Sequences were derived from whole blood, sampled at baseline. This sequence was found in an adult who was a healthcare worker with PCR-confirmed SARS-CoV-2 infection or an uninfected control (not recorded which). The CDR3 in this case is CATSGGHPSGANVLTF. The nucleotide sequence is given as TGTGCCACCAGTGGGGGACATCCCTCTGGGGCCAACGTCCTGACTTTC.